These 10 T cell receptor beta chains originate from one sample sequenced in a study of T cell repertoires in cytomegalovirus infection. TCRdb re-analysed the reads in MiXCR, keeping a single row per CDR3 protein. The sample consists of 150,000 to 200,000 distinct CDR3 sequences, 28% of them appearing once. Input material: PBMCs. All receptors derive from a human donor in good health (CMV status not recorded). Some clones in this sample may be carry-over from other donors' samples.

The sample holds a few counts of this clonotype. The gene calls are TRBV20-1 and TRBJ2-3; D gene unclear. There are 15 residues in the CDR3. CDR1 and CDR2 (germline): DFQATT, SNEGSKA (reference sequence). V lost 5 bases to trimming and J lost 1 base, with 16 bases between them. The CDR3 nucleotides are TGCAGTGCTCAGAGGTGGGAAGAGGGCACAGATACGCAGTATTTT. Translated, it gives CSAQRWEEGTDTQYF.

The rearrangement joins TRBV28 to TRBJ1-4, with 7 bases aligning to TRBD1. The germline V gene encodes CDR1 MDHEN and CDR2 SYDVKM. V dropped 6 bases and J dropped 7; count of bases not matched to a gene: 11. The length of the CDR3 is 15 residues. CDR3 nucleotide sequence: TGTGCCAGCAGAGGGGAGACAGGGTACGGTGAAAAACTGTTTTTT. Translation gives CASRGETGYGEKLFF.

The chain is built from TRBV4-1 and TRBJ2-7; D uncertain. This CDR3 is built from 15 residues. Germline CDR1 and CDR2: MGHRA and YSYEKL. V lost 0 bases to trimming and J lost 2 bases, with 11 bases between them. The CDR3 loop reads CASSQDGVLTYEQYF. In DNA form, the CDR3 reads TGCGCCAGCAGCCAAGATGGGGTGCTAACCTACGAGCAGTACTTC.

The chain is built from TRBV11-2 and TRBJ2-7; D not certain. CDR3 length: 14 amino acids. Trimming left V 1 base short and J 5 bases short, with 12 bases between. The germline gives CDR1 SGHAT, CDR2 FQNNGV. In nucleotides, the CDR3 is TGTGCCAGCAGCTTAGGCCACGGAAGCCACGAGCAGTACTTC. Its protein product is CASSLGHGSHEQYF.

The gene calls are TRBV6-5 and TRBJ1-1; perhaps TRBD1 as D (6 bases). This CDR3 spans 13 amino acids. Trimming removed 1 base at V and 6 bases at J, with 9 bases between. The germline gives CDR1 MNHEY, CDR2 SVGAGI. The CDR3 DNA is TGTGCCAGCAGTTACTTCCGGGGGCCTGAAGCTTTCTTT. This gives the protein CASSYFRGPEAFF.

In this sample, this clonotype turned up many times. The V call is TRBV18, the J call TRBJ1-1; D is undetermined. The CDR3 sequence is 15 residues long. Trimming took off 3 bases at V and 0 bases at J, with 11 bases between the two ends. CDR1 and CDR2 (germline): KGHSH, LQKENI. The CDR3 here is CASSPRGGLNTEAFF. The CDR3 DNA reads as TGTGCCAGCTCACCTCGAGGAGGATTGAACACTGAAGCTTTCTTT. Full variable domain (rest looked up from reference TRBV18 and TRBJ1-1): NAGVMQNPRHLVRRRGQEARLRCSPMKGHSHVYWYRQLPEEGLKFMVYLQKENIIDESGMPKERFSAEFPKEGPSILRIQQVVRGDSAAYFCASSPRGGLNTEAFFGQGTRLTVV.

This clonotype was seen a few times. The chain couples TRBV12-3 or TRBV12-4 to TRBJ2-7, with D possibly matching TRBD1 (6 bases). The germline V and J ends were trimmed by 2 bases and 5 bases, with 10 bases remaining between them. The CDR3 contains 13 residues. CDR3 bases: TGTGCCAGCAGTTTATACAGGGTCGACGAGCAGTACTTC. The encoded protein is CASSLYRVDEQYF.

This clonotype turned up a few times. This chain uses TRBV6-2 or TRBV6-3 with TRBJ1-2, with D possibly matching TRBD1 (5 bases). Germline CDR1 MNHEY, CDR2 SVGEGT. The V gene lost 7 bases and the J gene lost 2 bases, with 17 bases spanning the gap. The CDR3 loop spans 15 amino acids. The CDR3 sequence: CASISRGKGNYGYTF. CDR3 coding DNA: TGTGCCAGCATCTCGAGGGGTAAAGGGAACTATGGCTACACCTTC.

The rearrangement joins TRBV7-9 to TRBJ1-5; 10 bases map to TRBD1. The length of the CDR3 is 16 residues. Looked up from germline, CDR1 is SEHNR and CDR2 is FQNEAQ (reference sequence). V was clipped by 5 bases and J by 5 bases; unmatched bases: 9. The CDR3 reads CASSLRGTGDDQPQHF. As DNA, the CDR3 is TGTGCCAGCAGCCTAAGAGGGACAGGGGATGATCAGCCCCAGCATTTT.

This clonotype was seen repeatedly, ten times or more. The CDR3 DNA follows: TGTGCCAGCAGCTTAGCACCGGGGGGAGCGAACACTGAAGCTTTCTTT. Translating gives CASSLAPGGANTEAFF. The chain uses TRBV7-2 and TRBJ1-1; D may be TRBD1 (5 bases). CDR3 length: 16 amino acids. Looked up from germline, CDR1 is SGHTA and CDR2 is FQGNSA. V lost 0 bases to trimming and J lost 1 base, with 12 bases between them.